A single sample gave rise to the 30 T cell receptor beta chains below, sequenced in a study of response to subunit inactivated influenza vaccine. MiXCR, applied by TCRdb to the RT-PCR reads, yields one record per CDR3 protein. The table includes 450,000 to 600,000 distinct CDR3 sequences, 15% to 20% detected once. The material sequenced was CD4+ T cells sorted from PBMCs, taken about 23 months after vaccination. These receptors originate from a man aged 45 to 70 who received an inactivated influenza vaccine.

Many counts were recorded for this clonotype. The chain employs TRBV5-5 and TRBJ2-3; the match to TRBD1 covers 8 bases. J was trimmed by 4 bases and V by 4 bases; bases with no gene match: 11. This CDR3 has 16 residues. Germline assignment: CDR1 SGHKS and CDR2 YYEKEE (reference sequence). CDR3 in amino acids: CASSPSRTGWPDTQYF. CDR3 coding DNA: TGTGCCAGCAGCCCCAGCAGGACAGGGTGGCCAGATACGCAGTATTTT.

Of note for this clonotype: The junction does not match germline at one end; this may be a read error. The V gene is TRBV5-1, the J gene TRBJ1-2; no clear D gene. The CDR3 length is 15 residues. The germline V gene encodes CDR1 SGHRS and CDR2 YFSETQ. The CDR3 DNA reads as TGCGCCAGCAGCTTGGACAGCAACTCAAACTATGGATACACCTTC. Its translation is CASSLDSNSNYGYTF.

The CDR3 DNA reads TGTGCCAGCAGCTTAGCTAGCGAGAGGAATGAGCAGTTCTTC. Translation gives CASSLASERNEQFF. The J gene is TRBJ2-1, the V gene TRBV7-2, with D perhaps matching TRBD2 (5 bases). Trimming stripped 0 bases from V and 7 bases from J, with 10 bases between. The CDR3 has 14 amino acids. Germline V gene data show CDR1 as SGHTA and CDR2 as FQGNSA.

This clonotype has at least ten counts. The J gene is TRBJ1-2, the V gene TRBV12-3 or TRBV12-4; D is ambiguous. The V and J ends lost 5 bases and 4 bases respectively, with 8 bases between them. The CDR3 spans 12 residues. In DNA, the CDR3 is TGTGCCAGCAGTCCGGACCTCTATGGCTACACCTTC. Translated, it gives CASSPDLYGYTF.

The chain uses TRBV11-1 and TRBJ2-2; D uncertain. Trimming took off 4 bases at V and 6 bases at J, with 9 bases between the two ends. Germline lookup yields CDR1 SGHAT and CDR2 FQDESV (reference sequence). The CDR3 length is 13 residues. The DNA for the CDR3 is TGTGCCAGCAGCTCCCAGGCGTCCGGGGAGCTGTTTTTT. Translation: CASSSQASGELFF.

This rearrangement joins TRBV5-5 to TRBJ1-1, with D tentatively TRBD1 (5 bases). This CDR3 has 16 residues. V dropped 4 bases and J dropped 2 bases, with 18 bases sitting between them. Germline V gene sequence: CDR1 SGHKS, CDR2 YYEKEE (reference sequence). CDR3 region: CASSQRVGVRNTEAFF. CDR3 nucleotide sequence: TGTGCCAGCAGCCAAAGGGTGGGGGTGCGCAACACTGAAGCTTTCTTT.

This clonotype occurred many times. The chain uses TRBV12-3 or TRBV12-4 and TRBJ2-2; no clear D gene. Trimming removed 3 bases at V and 2 bases at J, with 1 base between. CDR3 length: 12 amino acids. CDR3 DNA sequence: TGTGCCAGCAGTTTTAACACCGGGGAGCTGTTTTTT. This translates into CASSFNTGELFF.

The V and J genes are TRBV3-1 and TRBJ2-5; either TRBD1 or TRBD2 may fit D (5 bases each). The CDR3 is 13 residues long. Germline lookup yields CDR1 LGHDT and CDR2 YNNKEL (reference sequence). V was shortened by 8 bases and J by 4 bases, with 14 bases between the two germline ends. For the CDR3, the DNA is TGTGCCAGCGCCCGCTGGGACGCAGAGACCCAGTACTTC. Protein sequence: CASARWDAETQYF.

The genes are TRBV5-6 and TRBJ2-3; D gene ambiguous. CDR3 length: 15 amino acids. The germline gives CDR1 SGHDT, CDR2 YYEEEE. V was clipped by 0 bases and J by 2 bases, with 10 bases between them. CDR3 residues: CASSLASQYTDTQYF. DNA of the CDR3: TGTGCCAGCAGCTTGGCTAGTCAATACACAGATACGCAGTATTTT.

The chain combines TRBV6-1 with TRBJ2-1; D possibly corresponds to TRBD1 (5 bases). Germline CDR1 and CDR2: MNHNS and SASEGT. The V and J ends lost 10 bases and 8 bases respectively, with 18 bases between them. This CDR3 comprises 13 residues. CDR3 DNA: TGTGCCACCAAGTGGGGTCAGGGCCATGAGCAGTTCTTC. Translation gives CATKWGQGHEQFF.

V and J are TRBV2 and TRBJ2-5, with 11 bases fitting TRBD1. The junction had 3 bases not matched to a gene; V was cut back by 6 bases and J by 3 bases. Germline V gene lookup returns CDR1 SNHLY and CDR2 FYNNEI. The CDR3 consists of 14 residues. CDR3 DNA sequence: TGTGCCAGCAGGACGGGACAGGGGGAAGAGACCCAGTACTTC. This sequence encodes CASRTGQGEETQYF. Looking up the rest from reference TRBV2 and TRBJ2-5 gives the full variable domain: EPEVTQTPSHQVTQMGQEVILRCVPISNHLYFYWYRQILGQKVEFLVSFYNNEISEKSEIFDDQFSVERPDGSNFTLKIRSTKLEDSAMYFCASRTGQGEETQYFGPGTRLLVL.

This clonotype has a handful of counts. The chain carries TRBV4-1 and TRBJ2-2, with D possibly TRBD1 on 5 matching bases. The CDR3 is made up of 14 amino acids. Germline V CDR1 and CDR2: MGHRA, YSYEKL. V lost 2 bases to trimming and J lost 5 bases, with 9 bases between them. CDR3 sequence reads: CASSQRQFTGELFF. The CDR3 DNA is TGCGCCAGCAGCCAAAGACAGTTTACCGGGGAGCTGTTTTTT.

This chain uses TRBV20-1 with TRBJ2-5, with TRBD2 identical over 7 bases. The CDR3 runs to 13 residues. Germline lookup yields CDR1 DFQATT and CDR2 SNEGSKA (reference sequence). The V gene end was trimmed by 7 bases and the J gene end by 5 bases; junction bases not matched to a gene: 10. The CDR3 DNA is TGCAGTGTACCCGAAGCGGGAAGGGAGACCCAGTACTTC. Translating gives CSVPEAGRETQYF.

There are a few counts of this clonotype. V and J are TRBV7-2 and TRBJ1-1; D unresolved. The V end was cut by 6 bases, the J end by 7 bases, with 15 bases between. Germline lookup yields CDR1 SGHTA and CDR2 FQGNSA. The CDR3 totals 13 residues. Here the CDR3 reads CASSEGPGSEAFF. DNA for the CDR3: TGTGCCAGCAGTGAAGGTCCCGGCAGTGAAGCTTTCTTT.

The chain recombines TRBV9 with TRBJ2-6; TRBD1 matches at 9 bases. CDR1 is SGDLS and CDR2 is YYNGEE in the germline V gene. After removal of 3 bases from V and 3 bases from J, the junction contained 1 base not matched to a gene. The CDR3 extends over 15 amino acids. CDR3 protein: CASSGTGVGANVLTF. CDR3 coding DNA: TGTGCCAGCAGCGGGACAGGGGTTGGGGCCAACGTCCTGACTTTC. The complete variable domain, with remaining parts taken from reference TRBV9 and TRBJ2-6, reads DSGVTQTPKHLITATGQRVTLRCSPRSGDLSVYWYQQSLDQGLQFLIQYYNGEERAKGNILERFSAQQFPDLHSELNLSSLELGDSALYFCASSGTGVGANVLTFGAGSRLTVL.

This clonotype has just a few counts. This sequence joins TRBV5-4 and TRBJ1-2; D not resolved. The V end lost 0 bases, the J end lost 0 bases, and 9 bases lay between the germline ends. Per germline, CDR1 SGHNT and CDR2 YYREEE (reference sequence). The CDR3 contains 15 residues. The CDR3 here is CASSLGSQANYGYTF. CDR3 DNA: TGTGCCAGCAGCTTGGGTTCACAAGCTAACTATGGCTACACCTTC.

Many counts were recorded for this clonotype. This chain uses TRBV7-2 with TRBJ1-6; the D gene is possibly TRBD1 (6 bases). CDR1 SGHTA and CDR2 FQGNSA come from the germline V gene. The CDR3 sequence is 14 residues long. V was trimmed by 2 bases and J by 9 bases, leaving 11 bases between them. The CDR3 reads CASSLSRGGSPLHF. The CDR3 nucleotides are TGTGCCAGCAGCTTATCCAGGGGTGGTTCACCCCTCCACTTT.

There are a few counts of this clonotype. This chain links TRBV29-1 with TRBJ1-5, with 9 bases lining up with TRBD1. Trimming took 5 bases from V and 3 from J; bases not matched to a gene: 5. The CDR3 length is 14 residues. The germline V gene has CDR1 SQVTM and CDR2 ANQGSEA. The CDR3, as DNA: TGCAGCGTTAGTACAGGGGGCTTCAATCAGCCCCAGCATTTT. Its translation is CSVSTGGFNQPQHF.

Concerning this clonotype itself: One end of the junction is discordant with germline, which a read error may explain. The chain recombines TRBV18 with TRBJ2-7; perhaps TRBD1 as D (5 bases). The CDR3 is made up of 19 amino acids. Germline values: CDR1 KGHSH, CDR2 LQKENI. DNA of the CDR3: TGTGCCGGCTCACCCAGGCCGGCAGGGCTGATTGAAAGCTCCTACGAGCAGTACTTC. Protein: CAGSPRPAGLIESSYEQYF.

This clonotype occurred a few times. The chain is built from TRBV12-3 or TRBV12-4 and TRBJ2-5; D uncertain. Trimming took 0 bases from V and 1 from J, leaving 6 bases between them. The CDR3 runs 14 residues. CDR3 sequence: CASSLAPAQETQYF. The DNA of the CDR3 is TGTGCCAGCAGTTTAGCTCCGGCCCAAGAGACCCAGTACTTC.

This sequence joins TRBV7-9 and TRBJ1-2; 9 bases line up with TRBD1. Unmatched junction bases numbered 7, after V lost 1 base and J lost 7 bases. Germline values: CDR1 SEHNR, CDR2 FQNEAQ (reference sequence). CDR3 length: 15 residues. CDR3 amino acids: CASSLVGTGKSGYTF. The CDR3 DNA sequence: TGTGCCAGCAGCTTAGTGGGGACAGGGAAGAGTGGCTACACCTTC.

V and J are TRBV12-3 or TRBV12-4 and TRBJ1-3, with D perhaps TRBD1 (5 bases). The ends were cut back, 7 bases at V and 9 bases at J, with 16 bases in the middle. This CDR3 comprises 13 residues. This chain's CDR3 is CASNQFTGGTIYF. The CDR3 DNA follows: TGTGCCAGCAACCAGTTTACCGGGGGCACCATATATTTT.

The rearrangement uses TRBV6-2 or TRBV6-3 and TRBJ2-5; 10 bases are shared with TRBD2. This CDR3 spans 14 amino acids. The germline V gene encodes CDR1 MNHEY and CDR2 SVGEGT. With V trimmed by 6 bases and J by 5 bases, 6 bases remained unmatched. The CDR3 nucleotides are TGTGCCAGCAGGACCGGGACTAGCGTCGAGACCCAGTACTTC. Translating gives CASRTGTSVETQYF.

This clonotype occurred a few times. This sequence joins TRBV20-1 and TRBJ2-1; no firm D call. Trimming took 3 bases from V and 10 from J, leaving 13 bases between them. Germline loops: CDR1 DFQATT, CDR2 SNEGSKA (reference sequence). CDR3 size: 12 residues. The CDR3 loop reads CSASTRPREQFF. DNA of the CDR3: TGCAGTGCTAGTACCCGGCCTCGCGAGCAGTTCTTC.

The chain joins TRBV7-2 to TRBJ2-7, with TRBD1 as a possible D gene (6 bases). The germline V gene has CDR1 SGHTA and CDR2 FQGNSA. V was clipped by 1 base and J by 5 bases, with 9 bases between them. CDR3 size: 13 residues. This CDR3 reads CASSLDREHEQYF. CDR3 in DNA: TGTGCCAGCAGCTTAGACAGGGAACACGAGCAGTACTTC.

This clonotype has only a few counts. V usage is TRBV5-1 and J usage is TRBJ1-2, with 9 nucleotides matching TRBD1. V dropped 3 bases and J dropped 2; count of bases not matched to a gene: 5. The CDR3 runs to 15 residues. Germline CDR1 reads SGHRS; CDR2 reads YFSETQ. CDR3 nucleotides: TGCGCCAGCAGCTGGGGGACAGGGAGCAACTATGGCTACACCTTC. Its protein product is CASSWGTGSNYGYTF.

This clonotype was counted only a few times. The chain recombines TRBV2 with TRBJ1-3, with a weak D call TRBD1 (5 bases). Trimming took off 8 bases at V and 4 bases at J, with 15 bases between the two ends. Germline V lookup: CDR1 SNHLY, CDR2 FYNNEI. The CDR3 is made up of 14 amino acids. CDR3 coding DNA: TGTGCCAGCTTCGGGGGTTTGAGGGGAAACACCATATATTTT. Protein sequence: CASFGGLRGNTIYF.

This clonotype turned up a few times. This chain joins TRBV11-2 and TRBJ2-3; 7 nucleotides line up with TRBD2. Germline trimming cut 5 bases from V and 5 bases from J; bases unmatched to any gene: 4. The CDR3 length is 13 residues. Germline loops: CDR1 SGHAT, CDR2 FQNNGV. The CDR3 protein is CASSGGDRDTQYF. DNA for the CDR3: TGTGCCAGCAGCGGGGGGGACCGAGATACGCAGTATTTT.

CDR3 nucleotides: TGCAGTGCTAGATTATCTACCGGGACTTCGAACACAGATACGCAGTATTTT. It encodes CSARLSTGTSNTDTQYF. The J gene is TRBJ2-3, the V gene TRBV20-1; weak D call: TRBD2 (6 bases). The V end was cut by 2 bases, the J end by 2 bases, with 20 bases between. The germline gives CDR1 DFQATT, CDR2 SNEGSKA (reference sequence). The CDR3 covers 17 residues.

This clonotype was seen a single time. The chain has TRBV30 and TRBJ2-2; 9 bases map to TRBD2. In germline, CDR1 is GTSNPN, CDR2 SVGIG (reference sequence). This CDR3 spans 14 amino acids. V gave up 3 bases and J gave up 7 bases; unmatched junction bases: 6. CDR3: CAWRISGGHGELFF. The CDR3 region has the DNA TGTGCCTGGAGAATTAGCGGGGGCCACGGGGAGCTGTTTTTT.